These T cell receptor beta chains were read from a single sample in a study of cytomegalovirus exposure and HLA in healthy donors. Clones were sequenced by immunoSEQ multiplex PCR, and TCRdb holds only the in-frame ones, with some missing. The sample consists of about 110,000 clones, around 80% of them appearing once. Sequenced material: PBMCs. The receptors stem from a woman aged 40 to 50 in good health and CMV-seronegative. Both conserved end residues are part of each CDR3. The D gene is left open where the match is weak. Rows give clone size only sometimes, using once, few, many, or a class for an expanded clone.

size	V	D	J	CDR3	DNA
NA	TRBV5-6	TRBD1	TRBJ2-3	CASSLITGTGADTQYF	TGTGCCAGCAGCTTGATAACAGGGACAGGGGCAGATACGCAGTATTTT
NA	TRBV6-1	NA	TRBJ2-7	CASTPRGSSYEQYF	TGTGCCAGCACGCCCAGAGGAAGCTCCTACGAGCAGTACTTC
NA	TRBV7-2	TRBD1	TRBJ2-2	CASSPRTGGNTGELFF	TGTGCCAGCAGCCCGAGGACAGGGGGTAACACCGGGGAGCTGTTTTTT
few	TRBV9	NA	TRBJ2-1	CASSVEGVPNEQFF	TGTGCCAGCAGCGTAGAGGGGGTACCCAATGAGCAGTTCTTC
few	TRBV30	TRBD1	TRBJ1-2	CAWTDLQGVNYGYTF	TGTGCCTGGACTGATCTTCAGGGGGTGAACTATGGCTACACCTTC
NA	TRBV2	TRBD1	TRBJ2-5	CASSLGQGGETQYF	TGTGCCAGCAGCCTAGGACAGGGGGGAGAGACCCAGTACTTC
NA	TRBV7-2	NA	TRBJ2-3	CASSLRLDSTDTQYF	TGTGCCAGCAGCTTAAGGCTAGACTCCACAGATACGCAGTATTTT
NA	TRBV28	TRBD1	TRBJ1-6	CASSPPQTGSGSPLHF	TGTGCCAGCAGTCCCCCTCAGACAGGGTCTGGTTCACCCCTCCACTTT
NA	TRBV2	NA	TRBJ2-3	CASSSSTDTQYF	TGTGCCAGCAGTTCTAGCACAGATACGCAGTATTTT
few	TRBV10-2	NA	TRBJ2-7	CASSTGGGYEQYF	TGCGCCTCCTCGACAGGAGGAGGCTACGAGCAGTACTTC
NA	TRBV30	NA	TRBJ1-1	CAWSVGDRRGNVPAFF	TGTGCCTGGAGTGTTGGGGACCGCAGGGGTAATGTTCCAGCTTTCTTT
NA	TRBV5-1	NA	TRBJ1-2	CASSPGRLYGYTF	TGCGCCAGCAGCCCAGGCCGCCTCTATGGCTACACCTTC
NA	TRBV28	TRBD2	TRBJ2-5	CASSSPGLGGTQYF	TGTGCCAGCAGTTCCCCGGGACTAGGTGGGACCCAGTACTTC
NA	TRBV18	NA	TRBJ1-1	CASSPLRGGPEAFF	TGTGCCAGCTCACCGCTCCGGGGGGGGCCTGAAGCTTTCTTT
NA	TRBV30	TRBD1	TRBJ2-7	CAWSRDRVYEQYF	TGTGCCTGGAGCCGGGACAGGGTCTACGAGCAGTACTTC
NA	TRBV6-5	NA	TRBJ2-7	CASSWTSSSYEQYF	TGTGCCAGCAGCTGGACATCATCTTCCTACGAGCAGTACTTC
NA	TRBV7-2	NA	TRBJ2-2	CASRSGLNTGELFF	TGTGCCAGCAGGTCGGGACTTAACACCGGGGAGCTGTTTTTT
NA	TRBV29-1	NA	TRBJ1-2	CSVRETGDGYTF	TGCAGCGTTAGAGAGACAGGAGATGGCTACACCTTC
NA	TRBV5-1	NA	TRBJ2-5	CASSLGQGLQETQYF	TGCGCCAGCAGCTTGGGGCAGGGATTACAAGAGACCCAGTACTTC
NA	TRBV5-1	NA	TRBJ2-5	CASSRGDLEETQYF	TGCGCCAGCAGCCGCGGCGATCTTGAAGAGACCCAGTACTTC
NA	TRBV19	NA	TRBJ1-1	CASRGVKMNTEAFF	TGTGCCAGCCGGGGAGTTAAAATGAACACTGAAGCTTTCTTT
NA	TRBV29-1	NA	TRBJ1-2	CKTGGPGGYTF	TGCAAAACGGGGGGCCCCGGCGGCTACACCTTC
NA	TRBV19	NA	TRBJ2-3	CASSMGPPGDTQYF	TGTGCCAGTAGTATGGGCCCCCCGGGGGATACGCAGTATTTT
once	TRBV5-4	NA	TRBJ1-1	CASSRGYTNTEAFF	TGTGCCAGCAGCCGGGGTTACACGAACACTGAAGCTTTCTTT
NA	TRBV7-9	NA	TRBJ1-6	CASSWGDDPDSSPLHF	TGTGCCAGCAGCTGGGGGGACGACCCGGATAGCTCACCCCTCCACTTT
NA	TRBV4-3	TRBD1	TRBJ1-1	CASSTDRGTEAFF	TGCGCCAGCAGCACAGACAGGGGGACTGAAGCTTTCTTT
once	TRBV28	NA	TRBJ2-2	CASSLQGWATGELFF	TGTGCCAGCAGTTTACAGGGGTGGGCCACCGGGGAGCTGTTTTTT
NA	TRBV30	TRBD1	TRBJ1-2	CAWSLGQADYGYTF	TGTGCCTGGAGTTTGGGACAGGCGGACTATGGCTACACCTTC
NA	TRBV11-2	NA	TRBJ2-2	CASSLGAGSNTGELFF	TGTGCCAGCAGCTTAGGGGCAGGGTCGAACACCGGGGAGCTGTTTTTT
NA	TRBV10-1	NA	TRBJ2-7	CASSSAYEQYF	TGCGCCAGCAGTAGCGCCTACGAGCAGTACTTC
NA	TRBV19	TRBD2	TRBJ2-1	CASSPGGSGTSGSNYNEQFF	TGTGCCAGTAGTCCCGGTGGCAGCGGGACTAGCGGGAGTAATTACAATGAGCAGTTCTTC
NA	TRBV5-5	TRBD2	TRBJ2-3	CASSLAGAGGTDTQYF	TGTGCCAGCAGCTTGGCCGGGGCGGGGGGCACAGATACGCAGTATTTT
NA	TRBV27	TRBD2	TRBJ2-2	CASSFLAGGLGELFF	TGTGCCAGCAGTTTCCTAGCGGGGGGGCTCGGGGAGCTGTTTTTT
few	TRBV27	TRBD2	TRBJ2-7	CASSLTSEGYEQYF	TGTGCCAGCAGTTTAACTAGCGAGGGCTACGAGCAGTACTTC
NA	TRBV28	TRBD1	TRBJ1-5	CASSSLSTGVSNQPQHF	TGTGCCAGCAGTTCCCTCTCGACAGGGGTGAGCAATCAGCCCCAGCATTTT
few	TRBV5-6	NA	TRBJ2-2	CASSLGSGFNTGELFF	TGTGCCAGCAGCTTGGGGTCAGGGTTTAACACCGGGGAGCTGTTTTTT
NA	TRBV6-6	NA	TRBJ2-7	CATRGSGYEQYF	TGTGCCACCCGAGGATCCGGGTACGAGCAGTACTTC
NA	TRBV27	TRBD1	TRBJ2-3	CASSPPGQRTDTQYF	TGTGCCAGCAGTCCGCCGGGACAGAGGACAGATACGCAGTATTTT
NA	TRBV4-2	TRBD2	TRBJ2-1	CASSQDGGGYNEQFF	TGTGCCAGCAGCCAAGATGGCGGGGGCTACAATGAGCAGTTCTTC
NA	TRBV5-4	NA	TRBJ1-2	CASSLVGRSNYGYTF	TGTGCCAGCAGCTTGGTGGGGCGTTCTAACTATGGCTACACCTTC
NA	TRBV6-1	NA	TRBJ1-5	CASSEVQGDSNQPQHF	TGTGCCAGCAGTGAGGTACAGGGCGATAGCAATCAGCCCCAGCATTTT